This T cell receptor (beta chain) was identified in a study of CXCR3-negative and CXCR3-positive naive CD8 T cells. Study-wide results and caveats: Higher TRB CDR3 hydrophobicity marked CXCR3-positive naive cells relative to CXCR3-negative naive cells.

The libraries of TRB cDNA were prepared using 5' RACE with UMI labels. Each CDR3 protein gets one entry in TCRdb, which reprocessed the 5' RACE reads and gives no DNA. The sample totals 100,000 to 150,000 distinct CDR3 sequences. Per germline, CDR1 SEHNR and CDR2 FQNEAQ (reference sequence). There are 15 residues in the CDR3. On this clonotype itself: Antigen unknown.

The material sequenced was naive CXCR3+ CD8+ T cells from blood. Subset: CD45RO-CCR7+CD27+CD95- naive CD8+ T cells expressing CXCR3 (TNR3+). The TCR originated in a human donor in good health. Some clones in this sample may be carry-over from other donors' samples. The chain joins TRBV7-9 to TRBJ2-3; TCRdb names TRBD2, which stays unverified in the absence of DNA. CDR3 residues: CASSGGGDRTDTQYF.